Reported below is one T cell receptor beta chain. The data were taken from a study of TIL therapy for anti-PD-1-resistant metastatic lung cancer. Overall study context: Progressing patients received lymphodepletion, expanded TIL infusion and IL-2. Tumors had a median PD-L1 proportion score of less than 6.5%.

Time point: pre-treatment sample, taken before nivolumab and TIL therapy. Germline V gives CDR1 MGHDK, CDR2 SYGVNS. V dropped 5 bases and J dropped 5; count of bases not matched to a gene: 1. CDR3 length: 12 residues. This was the immunoSEQ v3 assay. Generated by immunoSEQ multiplex PCR, the TCRdb table keeps only in-frame clones and is missing some. The table lists tens of thousands of clones, about two thirds of them singletons. The chain carries TRBV25-1 and TRBJ2-7, with TRBD1 identical over 9 bases. The sample here was blood, taken at baseline. The clonotype comes from a person aged 25-80 years with non-small cell lung cancer. Written as DNA, the CDR3 is TGTGCCAGCAGTCGGACAGGGGACGAGCAGTACTTC. It yields the protein CASSRTGDEQYF.